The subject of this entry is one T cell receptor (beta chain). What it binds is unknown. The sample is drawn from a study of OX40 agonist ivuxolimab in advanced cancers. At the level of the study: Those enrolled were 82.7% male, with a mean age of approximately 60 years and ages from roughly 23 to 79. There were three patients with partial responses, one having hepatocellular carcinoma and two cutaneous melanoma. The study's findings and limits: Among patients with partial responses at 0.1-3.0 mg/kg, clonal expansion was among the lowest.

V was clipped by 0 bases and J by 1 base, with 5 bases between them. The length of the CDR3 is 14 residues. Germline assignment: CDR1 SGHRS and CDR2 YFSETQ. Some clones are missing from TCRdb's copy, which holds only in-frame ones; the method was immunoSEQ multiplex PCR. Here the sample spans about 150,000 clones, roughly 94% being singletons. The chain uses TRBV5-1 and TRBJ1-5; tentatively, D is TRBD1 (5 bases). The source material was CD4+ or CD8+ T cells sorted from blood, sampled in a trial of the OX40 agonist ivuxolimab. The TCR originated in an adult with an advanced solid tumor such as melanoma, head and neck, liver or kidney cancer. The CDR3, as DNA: TGCGCCAGCAGCTTGGGACAGAGCAATCAGCCCCAGCATTTT. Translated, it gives CASSLGQSNQPQHF. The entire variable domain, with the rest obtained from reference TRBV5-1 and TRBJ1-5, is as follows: KAGVTQTPRYLIKTRGQQVTLSCSPISGHRSVSWYQQTPGQGLQFLFEYFSETQRNKGNFPGRFSGRQFSNSRSEMNVSTLELGDSALYLCASSLGQSNQPQHFGDGTRLSIL.